The present T cell receptor beta chain was sequenced within a study of blood T cells in healthy people across ages. This CDR3 is built from 13 residues. Germline assignment: CDR1 MNHEY and CDR2 SMNVEV (reference sequence). V lost 9 bases to trimming and J lost 3 bases; unmatched junction nucleotides: 5. This clonotype occurred a few times. The use of a sample-barcoded 5' primer and a J-beta primer mix characterized a second PCR of about 6 to 12 cycles. Via MiXCR, TCRdb re-called the 5' RACE reads, giving one row per CDR3 protein. The sample carries hundreds of thousands of distinct CDR3 sequences, nearly 60% recorded once.

The rearrangement joins TRBV27 to TRBJ2-7; 10 bases agree with TRBD1. What was sequenced was blood. This receptor was identified in a man aged 25 to 40 in good health. CDR3 loop: CASFGTGVYEQYF. DNA for the CDR3: TGTGCCAGTTTCGGGACAGGGGTCTACGAGCAGTACTTC.